One sample yielded the 27 T cell receptor beta chains listed below, sequenced in a study of T cells in Graves' hyperthyroidism and ophthalmopathy. Researchers took RNA transcripts and amplified the TCR beta CDR3 regions from them. The TCR CDR3 first-round RT-PCR relied on the HTBI primer set. One entry per CDR3 protein results from TCRdb running MiXCR on the multiplex PCR reads. The sample records approximately 400,000 distinct CDR3 sequences, over 13% being singletons. Material for sequencing was blood. These TCRs come from a man in his fifties with Graves' ophthalmopathy.

Many counts were recorded for this clonotype. DNA for the CDR3: TGTGCCAGCAGCCAGCCGGGACAGGGGGCCACCGGGGAGCTGTTTTTT. Translation: CASSQPGQGATGELFF. The V and J genes are TRBV3-1 and TRBJ2-2, with 12 bases matching TRBD1. Per germline, CDR1 LGHDT and CDR2 YNNKEL (reference sequence). The junction had 3 bases not matched to a gene; V was cut back by 3 bases and J by 4 bases. The CDR3 has 16 amino acids.

This clonotype was picked up a small number of times. The CDR3 DNA sequence: TGTGCCAGCAGCTCATACAGGGGGACTAATGAAAAACTGTTTTTT. It encodes CASSSYRGTNEKLFF. The chain couples TRBV7-8 to TRBJ1-4; TRBD1 agrees at 8 bases. The J segment lost 2 bases and the V segment lost 4 bases, leaving 3 bases of the junction unmatched. The CDR3 spans 15 residues. Germline V CDR1 and CDR2: SGHVS, FQNEAQ.

There are many counts of this clonotype. The chain recombines TRBV6-2 or TRBV6-3 with TRBJ2-1, with 7 bases aligning to TRBD2. The germline gives CDR1 MNHEY, CDR2 SVGEGT. This CDR3 has 15 residues. The V segment lost 2 bases and the J segment 7 bases; nucleotides outside the gene matches: 8. Here the CDR3 reads CASSYQRGKGNEQFF. The CDR3, as DNA: TGTGCCAGCAGTTACCAGCGGGGCAAAGGAAATGAGCAGTTCTTC.

V and J are TRBV7-8 and TRBJ2-5; TRBD1 is a possible D gene (5 bases). The CDR3 runs 15 residues. Trimming cost V 1 base and J 3 bases, with 12 bases left between them. CDR1 is SGHVS and CDR2 is FQNEAQ in the germline V gene. The CDR3 DNA reads as TGTGCCAGCAGCTTAGGACACCCAGGGAAAGAGACCCAGTACTTC. Protein: CASSLGHPGKETQYF.

This clonotype came up many times. V is TRBV3-1 and J is TRBJ2-1; 10 bases fit TRBD2. J was trimmed by 8 bases and V by 0 bases; bases with no gene match: 13. From germline, CDR1 is LGHDT and CDR2 YNNKEL (reference sequence). This CDR3 spans 18 amino acids. The CDR3 nucleotides read TGTGCCAGCAGCCAAGATTCGTCCCCACTAGCGGGAAGGGATGAGCAGTTCTTC. This encodes CASSQDSSPLAGRDEQFF.

In regard to this clonotype: A much more abundant neighbour one base away suggests this may be a read error. The CDR3: CASSLATGRPYNEQFF. DNA of the CDR3: TGTGCCAGCAGTTTGGCTACAGGGAGGCCCTACAATGAGCAGTTCTTC. The chain joins TRBV6-2 or TRBV6-3 to TRBJ2-1; D may correspond to TRBD1 or TRBD2 (6 bases each). The V and J ends lost 4 bases and 2 bases respectively, with 15 bases between them. The CDR3 is 16 amino acids. The germline CDR1 and CDR2 sequences are MNHEY and SVGEGT.

This clonotype has ten or more counts. The V gene is TRBV30, the J gene TRBJ2-7; tentative D call: TRBD1 (6 bases). Trimming took off 0 bases at V and 2 bases at J, with 11 bases between the two ends. The CDR3 is made up of 14 amino acids. Germline lookup yields CDR1 GTSNPN and CDR2 SVGIG (reference sequence). CDR3 nucleotides: TGTGCCTGGAGTGTTAAACAGGGCGCCTACGAGCAGTACTTC. Protein product: CAWSVKQGAYEQYF.

V is TRBV19 and J is TRBJ2-1, with D unresolved. Germline-derived CDR1 and CDR2 are LNHDA and SQIVND (reference sequence). The CDR3 covers 11 residues. V gave up 4 bases and J gave up 8 bases, with 6 bases separating them. CDR3: CASSRGYEQFF. CDR3 nucleotide sequence: TGTGCCAGTAGTAGGGGATATGAGCAGTTCTTC.

This clonotype was counted only a few times. CDR3 loop: CASRGRGAGELFF. DNA for the CDR3: TGTGCCAGCAGAGGGAGGGGGGCCGGGGAGCTGTTTTTT. The rearrangement joins TRBV7-8 to TRBJ2-2; D is possibly TRBD2 (7 bases). Trimming stripped 6 bases from V and 6 bases from J, with 11 bases between. Germline assignment: CDR1 SGHVS and CDR2 FQNEAQ. The CDR3 is 13 amino acids.

This clonotype was counted only a few times. The chain is built from TRBV6-2 or TRBV6-3 and TRBJ2-1; 8 nucleotides agree with TRBD2. With V trimmed by 5 bases and J by 6 bases, 12 bases remained unmatched. The CDR3 spans 16 residues. Germline lookup yields CDR1 MNHEY and CDR2 SVGEGT. The CDR3 loop is CASSDLLAGGGNEQFF. Here the CDR3 DNA reads TGTGCCAGCAGTGACCTTTTGGCGGGAGGAGGCAATGAGCAGTTCTTC.

This clonotype occurred once. The chain carries TRBV25-1 and TRBJ1-1; D unclear. The CDR3 is 15 residues long. The V end lost 6 bases, the J end lost 2 bases, and 16 bases lay between the germline ends. Germline V gene lookup returns CDR1 MGHDK and CDR2 SYGVNS. CDR3 residues: CASRDVGVYNTEAFF. CDR3 nucleotides: TGTGCCAGCAGGGACGTTGGTGTCTATAACACTGAAGCTTTCTTT. Drawing the rest from reference TRBV25-1 and TRBJ1-1, the complete variable domain is EADIYQTPRYLVIGTGKKITLECSQTMGHDKMYWYQQDPGMELHLIHYSYGVNSTEKGDLSSESTVSRIRTEHFPLTLESARPSHTSQYLCASRDVGVYNTEAFFGQGTRLTVV.

Points on this clonotype: This may come from a read error, since a much larger clone is one base off. This chain links TRBV6-1 with TRBJ2-1; either TRBD1 or TRBD2 may supply D (5 bases each). Trimming stripped 11 bases from V and 1 base from J, with 18 bases between. Germline CDR1 MNHNS, CDR2 SASEGT. This CDR3 spans 15 amino acids. The CDR3: CACRGVERSYNEQFF. The DNA of the CDR3 is TGTGCCTGCCGAGGGGTGGAGCGGTCCTACAATGAGCAGTTCTTC.

The rearrangement links TRBV7-9 to TRBJ2-5; D remains unclear. Trimming stripped 1 base from V and 5 bases from J, with 11 bases between. Germline CDR1 is SEHNR and CDR2 is FQNEAQ (reference sequence). There are 14 residues in the CDR3. Here the CDR3 reads CASSLVGIEETQYF. CDR3 DNA sequence: TGTGCCAGCAGCTTAGTAGGAATCGAGGAGACCCAGTACTTC.

This clonotype has a handful of counts. Possible read error: a much larger clone is one base away. The CDR3 bases are TGTGCCTGGAGAAAGTCGGTGTCCTACGAGCAGTACTTC. Its translation: CAWRKSVSYEQYF. The chain recombines TRBV30 with TRBJ2-7; D remains ambiguous. CDR3 length equals 13 residues. From germline, CDR1 is GTSNPN and CDR2 SVGIG (reference sequence). Trimming took off 3 bases at V and 1 base at J, with 10 bases between the two ends.

V and J are TRBV19 and TRBJ2-1, with D hard to call. Germline V CDR1 and CDR2: LNHDA, SQIVND (reference sequence). V lost 0 bases, J lost 9 bases, and 12 bases lay in between. The CDR3 sequence is 14 residues long. CDR3: CASSIEGISSEQFF. CDR3 in DNA: TGTGCCAGTAGTATAGAGGGTATTTCAAGTGAGCAGTTCTTC.

This clonotype was detected ten times or more. This chain connects TRBV28 to TRBJ1-5, with a weak D call TRBD1 (5 bases). Between the trimmed V and J ends, which lost 9 bases and 2 bases, there was a span of 11 bases. The CDR3 has 13 amino acids. Looked up from germline, CDR1 is MDHEN and CDR2 is SYDVKM. CDR3 residues: CASIRDGNQPQHF. CDR3 coding DNA: TGTGCCAGTATCCGGGACGGCAATCAGCCCCAGCATTTT.

This clonotype was detected ten times or more. The chain combines TRBV5-8 with TRBJ2-5; D call uncertain. The CDR3 runs to 15 residues. Germline assignment: CDR1 SGHTS and CDR2 YDEGEE. The V and J ends lost 6 bases and 1 base respectively, with 16 bases between them. CDR3 sequence reads: CASKAGLGSQETQYF. In nucleotides, the CDR3 is TGTGCCAGCAAGGCAGGTTTAGGCAGCCAAGAGACCCAGTACTTC.

This clonotype was observed a handful of times. A clone one base away is much larger, so this may be a read error. The gene calls are TRBV2 and TRBJ2-1; D tentatively reads TRBD1 or TRBD2 (5 bases each). Germline values: CDR1 SNHLY, CDR2 FYNNEI. The CDR3 is 15 residues long. V was cut by 4 bases and J by 4 bases, with 14 bases left in between. The CDR3 sequence is CASSGTGTEYNEQFF. In DNA form, the CDR3 reads TGTGCCAGCAGTGGAACGGGGACGGAGTACAATGAGCAGTTCTTC. The whole variable domain, filled in from reference TRBV2 and TRBJ2-1, reads EPEVTQTPSHQVTQMGQEVILRCVPISNHLYFYWYRQILGQKVEFLVSFYNNEISEKSEIFDDQFSVERPDGSNFTLKIRSTKLEDSAMYFCASSGTGTEYNEQFFGPGTRLTVL.

In this sample, this clonotype turned up many times. V is TRBV10-3 and J is TRBJ1-2, with no clear D. The CDR3 sequence is 15 residues long. Trimming removed 0 bases from V and 9 bases from J, with 17 bases in between. Germline CDR1 ENHRY, CDR2 SYGVKD. The CDR3 protein is CAISESPAVSMRYTF. The CDR3 bases are TGTGCCATCAGTGAGTCTCCGGCGGTTTCTATGCGCTACACCTTC.

This clonotype was counted only a few times. Written as DNA, the CDR3 is TGTGCCAGCAGCCAAGAAACGGGACTAGCGGGATCTGGAGAGACCCAGTACTTC. Its translation is CASSQETGLAGSGETQYF. The V call is TRBV5-4, the J call TRBJ2-5; 13 bases map to TRBD2. The trim removed 4 bases at V and 4 bases at J, leaving 13 bases unmatched. In germline, CDR1 is SGHNT, CDR2 YYREEE (reference sequence). CDR3 length: 18 residues. Looking up the rest from reference TRBV5-4 and TRBJ2-5 gives the full variable domain: ETGVTQSPTHLIKTRGQQVTLRCSSQSGHNTVSWYQQALGQGPQFIFQYYREEENGRGNFPPRFSGLQFPNYSSELNVNALELDDSALYLCASSQETGLAGSGETQYFGPGTRLLVL.

This clonotype was counted many times. The chain links TRBV10-3 to TRBJ1-1; 7 nucleotides align to TRBD1. The length of the CDR3 is 14 residues. Germline CDR1 ENHRY, CDR2 SYGVKD. The junction had 8 bases not matched to a gene; V was cut back by 7 bases and J by 3 bases. The CDR3 is CAITFDREYTEAFF. In DNA form, the CDR3 reads TGTGCCATCACCTTCGACAGGGAATACACTGAAGCTTTCTTT.

The chain carries TRBV5-6 and TRBJ1-2, with D perhaps TRBD1 (6 bases). The germline CDR1 and CDR2 sequences are SGHDT and YYEEEE. Trimming shortened V by 4 bases and J by 8 bases, and 21 bases separated the two germline ends. This CDR3 spans 15 amino acids. The chain's CDR3 is CASSAPGEGLGGYTF. The DNA of the CDR3 is TGTGCCAGCAGCGCCCCAGGGGAGGGTCTGGGGGGCTACACCTTC.

This clonotype was counted ten times or more. The J gene is TRBJ2-1, the V gene TRBV11-1; TRBD1 is a possible D gene (5 bases). Trimming took 5 bases from V and 9 from J, leaving 14 bases between them. Germline values: CDR1 SGHAT, CDR2 FQDESV (reference sequence). The CDR3 has 13 amino acids. The CDR3 region has the DNA TGTGCCAGCAGCCTCAACTGGGGCAGTGAGCAGTTCTTC. It codes for CASSLNWGSEQFF. The variable domain in full, with the rest retrieved from reference TRBV11-1 and TRBJ2-1, is EAEVAQSPRYKITEKSQAVAFWCDPISGHATLYWYRQILGQGPELLVQFQDESVVDDSQLPKDRFSAERLKGVDSTLKIQPAELGDSAMYLCASSLNWGSEQFFGPGTRLTVL.

The V gene is TRBV11-2, the J gene TRBJ2-7; D not certain. Deletions cut 8 bases from V and 2 bases from J, with 10 bases between. The CDR3 loop spans 12 amino acids. The germline CDR1 and CDR2 sequences are SGHAT and FQNNGV. The CDR3 nucleotides read TGTGCCAGCGGCAAAGCGACCTACGAGCAGTACTTC. It is translated as CASGKATYEQYF. The complete variable domain, with remaining parts taken from reference TRBV11-2 and TRBJ2-7, reads EAGVAQSPRYKIIEKRQSVAFWCNPISGHATLYWYQQILGQGPKLLIQFQNNGVVDDSQLPKDRFSAERLKGVDSTLKIQPAKLEDSAVYLCASGKATYEQYFGPGTRLTVT.

In its sample, this clonotype was seen many times. The chain has TRBV29-1 and TRBJ1-1; TRBD1 matches at 9 bases. This CDR3 has 13 residues. In germline, CDR1 is SQVTM, CDR2 ANQGSEA. Trimming took 6 bases from V and 6 from J; bases not matched to a gene: 8. The CDR3 spells CSVGQGTKAEAFF. The CDR3 DNA sequence: TGCAGCGTGGGACAGGGTACCAAAGCTGAAGCTTTCTTT.

This clonotype was found many times. A much larger clone differs from this one at a single base, so this may be a read error. The CDR3 loop is CASSEETYEQYF. CDR3 DNA: TGTGCCAGCAGTGAGGAAACCTACGAGCAGTACTTC. This sequence joins TRBV6-1 and TRBJ2-7, with no clear D. Looked up from germline, CDR1 is MNHNS and CDR2 is SASEGT. The CDR3 spans 12 residues. V gave up 3 bases and J gave up 2 bases, with 5 bases separating them.

The chain recombines TRBV3-1 with TRBJ2-7, with 16 bases lining up with TRBD2. The CDR3 extends over 16 amino acids. Looked up from germline, CDR1 is LGHDT and CDR2 is YNNKEL (reference sequence). The V segment lost 4 bases and the J segment 9 bases; nucleotides outside the gene matches: 9. The CDR3: CASSPPGTSGRARQYF. CDR3 sequence (DNA): TGTGCCAGCAGCCCTCCCGGGACTAGCGGGAGGGCCCGGCAGTACTTC.